The clone carrying this T cell receptor (beta chain) was counted once. The assay used was immunoSEQ (version v3.0), run at survey level. Assay used: immunoSEQ multiplex PCR; TCRdb lists only in-frame clones, some missing. The table has about 21,000 clones, approximately 79% seen once; the top ten hold roughly a tenth. The data were taken from a study of long-term antiretroviral therapy in people with HIV. The germline V gene has CDR1 SGHTA and CDR2 FQGNSA. The CDR3 contains 16 residues. The V and J ends lost 5 bases and 5 bases, in that order; junction bases with no gene match: 10. This clonotype originated in a middle-aged woman with HIV. The sequencing used unsorted PBMCs, collected 4.1 years after starting antiretroviral therapy. The chain uses TRBV7-2 and TRBJ2-3; TRBD1 matches at 10 bases. The CDR3 region is CASSPQRDRGRDTQYF. The CDR3 nucleotides read TGTGCCAGCAGCCCACAGCGGGACAGGGGAAGAGATACGCAGTATTTT.